Below, 4 T cell receptor beta chains from the same sample are listed, as sequenced in a study of blood T cell repertoires in COVID-19. The protocol was immunoSEQ multiplex PCR, while the TCRdb copy is restricted to in-frame clones and leaves out a portion. The sample holds 400,000 or so clones, approximately 90% seen once. The sample comprised peripheral blood. The source is a man between 18 and 35 years old with COVID-19, enrolled during active disease.

CDR3 sequence (DNA): TGTGCCAGCAGCCCGCGACAGGGGGCCGCTGAAGCTTTCTTT. Its protein product is CASSPRQGAAEAFF. The V call is TRBV7-9, the J call TRBJ1-1, with TRBD1 matching 10 bases. J gave up 6 bases and V 5 bases, and 6 bases lay outside the gene matches. CDR1 is SEHNR and CDR2 is FQNEAQ in the germline V gene (reference sequence). This CDR3 region has 14 residues.

The chain uses TRBV3-1 (or the pseudogene TRBV3-2) and TRBJ2-5; the D is unclear. Germline V gene lookup returns CDR1 LGHDT and CDR2 YNNKEL (reference sequence). The CDR3 runs 15 residues. Trimming took 5 bases from V and 2 from J, leaving 15 bases between them. The CDR3 DNA reads as TGTGCCAGCAGCGAACAACAGTTTCGGCAAGAGACCCAGTACTTC. Its translation: CASSEQQFRQETQYF.

The chain has TRBV15 and TRBJ2-3, with TRBD2 matching 9 bases. Germline-derived CDR1 and CDR2 are LNHNV and YYDKDF (reference sequence). The CDR3 runs to 15 residues. With 0 bases clipped from V and 7 bases from J, the junction kept 5 bases outside the gene matches. In nucleotides, the CDR3 is TGTGCCACCAGCAGAGATACCGGGACTAGCAATACGCAGTATTTT. Amino acid sequence: CATSRDTGTSNTQYF.

V and J are TRBV19 and TRBJ1-4; TRBD1 aligns across 8 bases. Germline V gene data show CDR1 as LNHDA and CDR2 as SQIVND (reference sequence). V shed 2 bases and J 4 bases; nucleotides not matched to a gene: 3. The CDR3 runs to 15 residues. CDR3 DNA sequence: TGTGCCAGTAGTATAACGACAGGGGTTAATGAAAAACTGTTTTTT. This translates into CASSITTGVNEKLFF.